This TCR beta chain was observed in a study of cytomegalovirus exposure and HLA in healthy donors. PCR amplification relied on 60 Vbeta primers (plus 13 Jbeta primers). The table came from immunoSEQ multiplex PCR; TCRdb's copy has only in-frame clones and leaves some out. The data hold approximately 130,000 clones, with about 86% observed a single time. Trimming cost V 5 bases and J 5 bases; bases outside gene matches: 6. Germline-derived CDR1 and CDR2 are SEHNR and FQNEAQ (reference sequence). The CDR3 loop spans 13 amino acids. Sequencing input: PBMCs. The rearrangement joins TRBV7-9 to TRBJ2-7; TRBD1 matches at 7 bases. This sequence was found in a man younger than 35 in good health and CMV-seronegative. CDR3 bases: TGTGCCAGCAGCCAAATCCAGGGGGACGAGCAGTACTTC. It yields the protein CASSQIQGDEQYF.